These 20 T cell receptor beta chains came from one sample sequenced in a study of shared clonotypes between healthy human individuals. Clones were sequenced by immunoSEQ multiplex PCR, and TCRdb holds only the in-frame ones, with some missing. The sample has 800,000 to 1,200,000 clones, around 78% seen once. Sequencing input: memory CD4+ T cells from PBMCs. Subset of the sample: CD45RA-negative fraction. The receptors come from a man aged 18 to 30 in good health. Some clones in this sample may be carry-over from other donors' samples.

This clone has just one count. This chain joins TRBV6-6 and TRBJ2-7; D gene uncertain. The V gene's germline CDR1 is MNHNY and CDR2 SVGAGI (reference sequence). The CDR3 contains 12 residues. Trimming took off 6 bases at V and 2 bases at J, with 8 bases between the two ends. The CDR3 is CASRGPAYEQYF. The CDR3 DNA sequence: TGTGCCAGCAGAGGCCCCGCCTACGAGCAGTACTTC.

The chain joins TRBV28 to TRBJ2-7, with 9 nucleotides matching TRBD2. CDR3 length: 16 residues. The V gene end was trimmed by 6 bases and the J gene end by 2 bases; junction bases not matched to a gene: 11. Germline V gene data show CDR1 as MDHEN and CDR2 as SYDVKM. The CDR3 reads CASRSLSGLATYEQYF. The CDR3 DNA is TGTGCCAGCAGGTCACTCTCTGGACTAGCGACCTACGAGCAGTACTTC.

The rearrangement uses TRBV28 and TRBJ1-1; unclear D gene. Trimming removed 3 bases at V and 7 bases at J, with 6 bases between. Germline CDR1 reads MDHEN; CDR2 reads SYDVKM. The CDR3 has 11 amino acids. As DNA, the CDR3 is TGTGCCAGCAGTTTTAACCTTGAAGCTTTCTTT. Encoded protein: CASSFNLEAFF.

V is TRBV10-3 and J is TRBJ1-5; D ambiguous. This CDR3 contains 14 residues. Germline assignment: CDR1 ENHRY and CDR2 SYGVKD. V lost 2 bases and J lost 5, with 10 bases in between. The CDR3 sequence is CAISEDGSYQPQHF. The CDR3 region has the DNA TGTGCCATCAGTGAGGATGGCAGCTATCAGCCCCAGCATTTT.

The CDR3 protein is CASSSGQQVNRAPGQQYF. In nucleotides, the CDR3 is TGTGCCAGCAGTTCAGGCCAGCAGGTCAACCGGGCCCCCGGGCAGCAGTACTTC. The genes are TRBV27 and TRBJ2-7; no clear D gene. Per germline, CDR1 MNHEY and CDR2 SMNVEV (reference sequence). The CDR3 spans 18 residues. The germline V and J ends were trimmed by 4 bases and 8 bases, with 30 bases remaining between them.

This clone was seen more than once but under ten times. The V gene is TRBV6-5, the J gene TRBJ1-5; TRBD1 is a possible D gene (5 bases). V lost 9 bases to trimming and J lost 3 bases, with 12 bases between them. This CDR3 has 13 residues. The germline V gene encodes CDR1 MNHEY and CDR2 SVGAGI. The CDR3, as DNA: TGTGCCAGTCGCAGGGACGCCAATCAGCCCCAGCATTTT. Translating it yields CASRRDANQPQHF.

This clone was picked up one time. CDR3 bases: TGTGCCAGCAGTTCCTACGGACAGGGCTACGAGCAGTACTTC. Translating it yields CASSSYGQGYEQYF. The V gene is TRBV6-1, the J gene TRBJ2-7, with 8 bases lining up with TRBD1. V trimming: 5 bases; J trimming: 3 bases; junction bases outside the gene matches: 6. In germline, CDR1 is MNHNS, CDR2 SASEGT. The CDR3 consists of 14 residues.

This rearrangement joins TRBV9 to TRBJ1-4; 7 nucleotides agree with TRBD1. Per the germline V gene, CDR1 is SGDLS and CDR2 is YYNGEE. V lost 4 bases and J lost 4; bases outside the gene matches: 7. CDR3 length: 15 amino acids. The CDR3 bases are TGTGCCAGCAGCACCGGGACAGCGAATAATGAAAAACTGTTTTTT. Its translation: CASSTGTANNEKLFF.

The CDR3 region is CASSFGIPRRNEQFF. The CDR3 DNA follows: TGTGCCAGCTCCTTCGGGATCCCCAGGCGCAATGAGCAGTTCTTC. The V gene is TRBV18, the J gene TRBJ2-1, with a possible D match to TRBD2 (5 bases). This CDR3 has 15 amino acids. The V and J ends lost 6 bases and 6 bases respectively, with 18 bases between them. Looked up from germline, CDR1 is KGHSH and CDR2 is LQKENI.

The CDR3 loop reads CASSHGNYGYTF. The CDR3 coding sequence is TGTGCCAGCAGTCACGGGAACTATGGCTACACCTTC. J is TRBJ1-2 and V is TRBV27, with unresolved D. Per germline, CDR1 MNHEY and CDR2 SMNVEV (reference sequence). This CDR3 comprises 12 residues. V gave up 5 bases and J gave up 2 bases, with 6 bases separating them.

This clone was observed a handful of times. The CDR3 here is CATKLAGTQETQYF. The CDR3 DNA reads TGTGCCACTAAATTAGCGGGAACGCAAGAGACCCAGTACTTC. The V call is TRBV10-3, the J call TRBJ2-5, with 8 bases fitting TRBD2. Germline values: CDR1 ENHRY, CDR2 SYGVKD. The trim removed 10 bases at V and 2 bases at J, leaving 9 bases unmatched. The CDR3 has 14 residues.

Points on this clone: This CDR3 is also generated by other DNA sequences in the sample. V usage is TRBV5-1 and J usage is TRBJ2-5; D might be TRBD1 (6 bases). The germline gives CDR1 SGHRS, CDR2 YFSETQ. The length of the CDR3 is 13 residues. V was pared by 1 base and J by 4 bases, with 8 bases between. This CDR3 is CASSLTGRETQYF. Written as DNA, the CDR3 is TGCGCCAGCAGCTTGACAGGGAGAGAGACCCAGTACTTC.

This clone turned up a few times. The chain employs TRBV4-1 and TRBJ2-3; D may be TRBD1 or TRBD2 (5 bases each). Germline loops: CDR1 MGHRA, CDR2 YSYEKL. V lost 3 bases and J 10 bases, leaving 17 bases between the germline ends. This CDR3 contains 14 residues. The CDR3 sequence is CASSQGDRLGAQYF. CDR3 bases: TGCGCCAGCAGCCAGGGGGACCGGCTCGGGGCGCAGTATTTT.

This clone was detected only once. Other nucleotide sequences from this sample produce the same CDR3. CDR3 region: CASSLTGGSYNEQFF. CDR3 nucleotides: TGTGCCAGCAGCTTAACAGGGGGCTCCTACAATGAGCAGTTCTTC. The chain couples TRBV7-3 to TRBJ2-1; D perhaps matches TRBD1 (6 bases). V was cut by 0 bases and J by 0 bases, with 6 bases left in between. Germline V lookup: CDR1 SGHTA, CDR2 FQGTGA. This CDR3 has 15 residues.

V usage is TRBV21-1 and J usage is TRBJ2-7; the table's D gene call, TRBD2, was not cross checked with the DNA. TRBV21-1 constitutes a pseudogene. The CDR3 has 13 residues. The CDR3 DNA follows: TGTGCCAGCAGCATACCGGGACTAGCGAGCCAGTACTTC. It specifies CASSIPGLASQYF.

This chain uses TRBV9 with TRBJ2-5, with a weak D call TRBD2 (6 bases). V was pared by 4 bases and J by 0 bases, with 16 bases between. Germline V gives CDR1 SGDLS, CDR2 YYNGEE. CDR3 length: 16 residues. The CDR3 DNA reads as TGTGCCAGCAGCCGAACCTATCTAGCGTACCAAGAGACCCAGTACTTC. It yields the protein CASSRTYLAYQETQYF.

The gene calls are TRBV6-6 and TRBJ1-5; D remains ambiguous. The CDR3 totals 15 residues. V was pared by 0 bases and J by 4 bases, with 10 bases between. Germline loops: CDR1 MNHNY, CDR2 SVGAGI (reference sequence). The CDR3: CASSYSSSPNQPQHF. Written as DNA, the CDR3 is TGTGCCAGCAGTTACTCGAGCAGTCCAAATCAGCCCCAGCATTTT.

The chain links TRBV19 to TRBJ2-2, with 7 bases identical to TRBD1. The CDR3 sequence is 17 residues long. J lost 6 bases, V lost 4 bases, and 14 bases had no gene match. Germline CDR1 reads LNHDA; CDR2 reads SQIVND (reference sequence). The CDR3 reads CASSRRQGSTRAGELFF. The CDR3 DNA is TGTGCCAGTAGTAGGCGACAGGGTTCTACTAGGGCCGGGGAGCTGTTTTTT.

CDR3: CASSPPAGVGNEQFF. CDR3 in DNA: TGTGCCAGCAGCCCCCCCGCGGGGGTAGGCAATGAGCAGTTCTTC. The chain is built from TRBV7-9 and TRBJ2-1; 7 nucleotides align to TRBD2. CDR3 length: 15 amino acids. Germline assignment: CDR1 SEHNR and CDR2 FQNEAQ (reference sequence). The trim removed 5 bases at V and 6 bases at J, leaving 10 bases unmatched.

The chain links TRBV11-3 to TRBJ2-2; TRBD1 is a possible D gene (6 bases). The CDR3 has 13 residues. Trimming took off 2 bases at V and 5 bases at J, with 6 bases between the two ends. The germline V gene has CDR1 SGHNT and CDR2 YENEEA. The DNA of the CDR3 is TGTGCCAGCAGCTTAACAGGGACCGGGGAGCTGTTTTTT. Its translation: CASSLTGTGELFF.